This T cell receptor beta chain was sequenced for a study of T cell responses to AZD1222 COVID-19 vaccine. General study points: The peak T cell response came first, and repertoires were sampled only after it. The donors showed a predominance of white British ancestry and of females, with possible underestimation of clonal diversity. Along spike, vaccine-associated CD4 TCRs were found throughout, with dominance at 160-218 and 743-854. Targeting of unmutated variant regions was reportedly seen in nearly half of spike-specific TCRs.

Assay: immunoSEQ multiplex PCR; the TCRdb copy retains only in-frame clones and omits some. The table includes some 180,000 clones, over 80% detected once. In its sample, this clone was seen a few times. Antigen unknown. V was pared by 3 bases and J by 9 bases, with 18 bases between. The CDR3 extends over 16 amino acids. Germline V gene data show CDR1 as MNHEY and CDR2 as SVGAGI. The origin of this receptor is an adult in good health. The gene calls are TRBV6-5 and TRBJ1-6, with unresolved D. The sequences come from peripheral blood, collected on day 0 of AZD1222 vaccination. The CDR3 DNA follows: TGTGCCAGCAGTTATTTACGGTCAGGATCGGCTTCACCCCTCCACTTT. Its protein product is CASSYLRSGSASPLHF.